The entry that follows covers one TCR beta chain sequence. Different DNA sequences within this sample yield the same CDR3. Method: immunoSEQ multiplex PCR; TCRdb's copy keeps in-frame clones and lacks some. Of about 250,000 clones listed, 82% were seen once; the top ten hold 4.5% to 6%. The sample originates from a study of blood T cell repertoires in COVID-19. As for the study in general: Samples came from the United States, Italy and Spain, spanning acute and convalescent COVID-19. T cells, B-cell-depleted T cells, or PBMCs supplied cDNA or gDNA.

The germline CDR1 and CDR2 sequences are SNHLY and FYNNEI. Trimming removed 6 bases from V and 2 bases from J, with 10 bases in between. CDR3 size: 13 residues. This chain connects TRBV2 to TRBJ2-5; the D gene is possibly TRBD1 (6 bases). The source material was peripheral blood. This TCR was recovered from a woman at least 80 years old with active or convalescent COVID-19. For the CDR3, the DNA is TGTGCCAGCAGCGTGGACAGTCAAGAGACCCAGTACTTC. Protein: CASSVDSQETQYF.